This T cell receptor beta chain was obtained from a study of shared clonotypes between healthy human individuals. Germline lookup yields CDR1 WNHNN and CDR2 SYGVQD (reference sequence). The CDR3 consists of 15 residues. With 6 bases removed from V and 4 bases from J, the gap between germline ends came to 16 bases. Concerning this clone itself: The antigen is undetermined.

Study results and caveats: In general, naive subsets displayed greater estimated richness than memory subsets did. Despite large depth, rarefaction showed incomplete sorted-subset sequencing.

Here immunoSEQ multiplex PCR was the method, and the copy in TCRdb shows in-frame clones only, minus some. The repertoire consists of over a million clones, with roughly 80% occurring once and the leading ten covering 1.4% to 1.5%. This receptor was taken from a man aged 18-30 years in good health. Sequencing input: memory CD4+ T cells sorted from blood. The subset was: CD45RA-negative fraction. This chain connects TRBV10-1 to TRBJ2-1, with D possibly matching TRBD2 (6 bases). In nucleotides, the CDR3 is TGCGCCAGCAGCCCGGGGCAGCGGGTGTACAATGAGCAGTTCTTC. Its protein is CASSPGQRVYNEQFF.